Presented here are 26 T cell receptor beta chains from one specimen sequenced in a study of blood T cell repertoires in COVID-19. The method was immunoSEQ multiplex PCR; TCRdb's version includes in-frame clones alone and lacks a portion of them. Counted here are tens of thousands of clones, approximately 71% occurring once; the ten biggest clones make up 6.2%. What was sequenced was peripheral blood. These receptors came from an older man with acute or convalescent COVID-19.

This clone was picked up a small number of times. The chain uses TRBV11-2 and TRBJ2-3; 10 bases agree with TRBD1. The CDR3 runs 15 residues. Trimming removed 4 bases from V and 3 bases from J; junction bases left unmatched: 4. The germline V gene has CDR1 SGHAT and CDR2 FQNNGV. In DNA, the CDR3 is TGTGCCAGCAGCTACCCGGGACAGGGGACAGATACGCAGTATTTT. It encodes CASSYPGQGTDTQYF. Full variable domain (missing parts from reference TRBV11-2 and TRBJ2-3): EAGVAQSPRYKIIEKRQSVAFWCNPISGHATLYWYQQILGQGPKLLIQFQNNGVVDDSQLPKDRFSAERLKGVDSTLKIQPAKLEDSAVYLCASSYPGQGTDTQYFGPGTRLTVL.

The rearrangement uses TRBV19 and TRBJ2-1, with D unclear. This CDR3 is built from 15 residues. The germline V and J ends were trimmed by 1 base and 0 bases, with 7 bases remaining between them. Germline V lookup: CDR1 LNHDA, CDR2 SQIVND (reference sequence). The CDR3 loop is CASSIAGASYNEQFF. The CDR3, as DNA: TGTGCCAGTAGTATAGCGGGTGCCTCCTACAATGAGCAGTTCTTC.

This CDR3 reads CASSPTSGSSYEQYF. CDR3 bases: TGTGCCAGCAGCCCCACTAGCGGCAGCTCCTACGAGCAGTACTTC. V gene TRBV7-2 combines with J gene TRBJ2-7, with 8 bases that match TRBD2. This CDR3 spans 15 amino acids. The J segment lost 0 bases and the V segment lost 5 bases, leaving 6 bases of the junction unmatched. Germline CDR1 reads SGHTA; CDR2 reads FQGNSA.

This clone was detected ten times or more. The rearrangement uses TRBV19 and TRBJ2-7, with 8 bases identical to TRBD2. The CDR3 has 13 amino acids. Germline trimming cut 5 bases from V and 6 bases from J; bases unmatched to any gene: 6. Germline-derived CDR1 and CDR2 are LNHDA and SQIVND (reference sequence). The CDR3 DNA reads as TGTGCCAGTAGTTCCGAGACTAGCGCCGAGCAGTACTTC. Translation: CASSSETSAEQYF.

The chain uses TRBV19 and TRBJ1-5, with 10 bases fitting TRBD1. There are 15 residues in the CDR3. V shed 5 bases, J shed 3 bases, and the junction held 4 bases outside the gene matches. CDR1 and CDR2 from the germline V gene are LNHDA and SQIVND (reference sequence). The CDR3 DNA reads TGTGCCAGTAGTCCGGACAGGGGGGTCAATCAGCCCCAGCATTTT. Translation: CASSPDRGVNQPQHF.

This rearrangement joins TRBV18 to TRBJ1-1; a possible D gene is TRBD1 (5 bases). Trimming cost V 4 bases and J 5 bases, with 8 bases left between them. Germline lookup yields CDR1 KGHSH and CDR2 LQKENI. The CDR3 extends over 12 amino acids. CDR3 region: CASSLDRTEAFF. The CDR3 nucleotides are TGTGCCAGCTCACTCGACAGAACTGAAGCTTTCTTT.

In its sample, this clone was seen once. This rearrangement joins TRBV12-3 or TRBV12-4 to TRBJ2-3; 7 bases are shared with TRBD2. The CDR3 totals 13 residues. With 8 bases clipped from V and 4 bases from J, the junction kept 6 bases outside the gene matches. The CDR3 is CASGLGGSDTQYF. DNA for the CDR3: TGTGCCAGCGGCCTGGGAGGGTCAGATACGCAGTATTTT.

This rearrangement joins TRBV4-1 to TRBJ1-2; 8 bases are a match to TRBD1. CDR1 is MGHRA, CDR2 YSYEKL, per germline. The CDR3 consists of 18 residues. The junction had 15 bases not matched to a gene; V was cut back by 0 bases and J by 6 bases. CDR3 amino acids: CASSQDWQAATGGNGYTF. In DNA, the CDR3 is TGCGCCAGCAGCCAAGATTGGCAGGCAGCCACAGGGGGAAATGGCTACACCTTC.

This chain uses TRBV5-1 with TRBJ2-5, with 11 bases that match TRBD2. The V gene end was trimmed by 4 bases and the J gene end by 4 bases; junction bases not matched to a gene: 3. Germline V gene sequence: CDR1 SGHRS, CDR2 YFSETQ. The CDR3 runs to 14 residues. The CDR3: CASSPGTSGETQYF. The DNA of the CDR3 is TGCGCCAGCAGCCCCGGGACTAGCGGAGAGACCCAGTACTTC.

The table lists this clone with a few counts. For the CDR3, the DNA is TGTGCCAGTAGACGCCAGCAGGGGGCTTTTTTCTATGGCTACACCTTC. Its translation is CASRRQQGAFFYGYTF. V and J are TRBV19 and TRBJ1-2; 8 bases match TRBD1. Germline loops: CDR1 LNHDA, CDR2 SQIVND (reference sequence). J was trimmed by 4 bases and V by 6 bases; bases with no gene match: 13. This CDR3 region has 16 residues. The complete variable domain, with remaining parts taken from reference TRBV19 and TRBJ1-2, reads DGGITQSPKYLFRKEGQNVTLSCEQNLNHDAMYWYRQDPGQGLRLIYYSQIVNDFQKGDIAEGYSVSREKKESFPLTVTSAQKNPTAFYLCASRRQQGAFFYGYTFGSGTRLTVV.

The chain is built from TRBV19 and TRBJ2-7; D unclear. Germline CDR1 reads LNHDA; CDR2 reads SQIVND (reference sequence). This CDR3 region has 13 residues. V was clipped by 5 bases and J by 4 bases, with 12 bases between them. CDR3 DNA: TGTGCCAGTAGTCGTGAAAGAGATTACGAGCAGTACTTC. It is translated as CASSRERDYEQYF.

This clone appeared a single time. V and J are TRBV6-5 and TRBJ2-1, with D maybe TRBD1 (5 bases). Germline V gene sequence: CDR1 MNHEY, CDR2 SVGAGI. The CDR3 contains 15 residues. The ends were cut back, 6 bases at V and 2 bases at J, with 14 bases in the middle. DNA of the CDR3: TGTGCCAGCAGGGCTTCAGGGATAGCCTACAATGAGCAGTTCTTC. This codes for CASRASGIAYNEQFF.

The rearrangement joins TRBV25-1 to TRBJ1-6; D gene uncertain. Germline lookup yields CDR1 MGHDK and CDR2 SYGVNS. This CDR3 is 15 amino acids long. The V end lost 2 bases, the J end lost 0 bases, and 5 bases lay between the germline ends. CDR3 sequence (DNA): TGTGCCAGCAGTGAACCCAGCTCCTATAATTCACCCCTCCACTTT. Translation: CASSEPSSYNSPLHF.

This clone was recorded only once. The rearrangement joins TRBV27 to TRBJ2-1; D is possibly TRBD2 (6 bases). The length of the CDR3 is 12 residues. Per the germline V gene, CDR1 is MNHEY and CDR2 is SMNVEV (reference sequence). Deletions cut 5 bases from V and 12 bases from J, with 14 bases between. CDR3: CASSSPGGGQFF. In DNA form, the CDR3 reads TGTGCCAGCAGTAGCCCCGGGGGAGGGCAGTTCTTC.

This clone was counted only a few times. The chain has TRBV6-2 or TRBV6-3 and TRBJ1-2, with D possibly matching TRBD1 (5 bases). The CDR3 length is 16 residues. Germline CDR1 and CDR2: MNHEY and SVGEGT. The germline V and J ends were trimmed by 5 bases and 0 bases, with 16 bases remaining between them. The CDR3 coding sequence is TGTGCCAGCAGTCCCCACGGGGGGAACTCTAACTATGGCTACACCTTC. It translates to CASSPHGGNSNYGYTF.

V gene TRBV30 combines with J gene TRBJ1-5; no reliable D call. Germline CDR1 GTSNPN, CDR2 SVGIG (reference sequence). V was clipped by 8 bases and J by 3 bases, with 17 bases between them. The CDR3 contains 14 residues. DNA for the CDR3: TGTGCCAGCCGGACTCCCGGGGACAATCAGCCCCAGCATTTT. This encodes CASRTPGDNQPQHF.

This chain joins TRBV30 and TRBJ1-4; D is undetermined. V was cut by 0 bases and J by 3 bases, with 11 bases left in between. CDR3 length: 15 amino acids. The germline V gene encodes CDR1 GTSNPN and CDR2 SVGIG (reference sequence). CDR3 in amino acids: CAWSVTSAANEKLFF. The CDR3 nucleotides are TGTGCCTGGAGTGTGACATCCGCAGCTAATGAAAAACTGTTTTTT.

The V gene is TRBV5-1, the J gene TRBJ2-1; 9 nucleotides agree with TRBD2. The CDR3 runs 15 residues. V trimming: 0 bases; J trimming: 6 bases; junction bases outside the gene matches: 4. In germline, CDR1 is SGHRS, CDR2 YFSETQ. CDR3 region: CASSLGLAGFNEQFF. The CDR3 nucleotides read TGCGCCAGCAGCTTGGGGCTAGCGGGATTCAATGAGCAGTTCTTC. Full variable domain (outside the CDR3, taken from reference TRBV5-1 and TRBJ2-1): KAGVTQTPRYLIKTRGQQVTLSCSPISGHRSVSWYQQTPGQGLQFLFEYFSETQRNKGNFPGRFSGRQFSNSRSEMNVSTLELGDSALYLCASSLGLAGFNEQFFGPGTRLTVL.

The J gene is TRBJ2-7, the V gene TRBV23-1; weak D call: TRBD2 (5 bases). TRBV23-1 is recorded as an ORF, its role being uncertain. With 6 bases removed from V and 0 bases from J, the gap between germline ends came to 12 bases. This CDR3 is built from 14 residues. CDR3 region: CASRQRRSSYEQYF. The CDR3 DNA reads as TGCGCCAGCAGGCAGCGGAGGAGCTCCTACGAGCAGTACTTC.

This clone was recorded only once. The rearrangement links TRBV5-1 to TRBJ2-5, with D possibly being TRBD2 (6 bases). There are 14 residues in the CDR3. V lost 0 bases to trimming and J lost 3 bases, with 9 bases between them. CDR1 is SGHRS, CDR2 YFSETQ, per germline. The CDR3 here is CASSLGGGEETQYF. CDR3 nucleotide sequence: TGCGCCAGCAGCTTGGGGGGAGGCGAAGAGACCCAGTACTTC.

The CDR3 reads CASSNPYNTAGDRGLDEQYF. CDR3 DNA: TGTGCCAGCAGCAATCCCTATAACACCGCCGGGGACAGGGGGCTTGACGAGCAGTACTTC. This chain connects TRBV21-1 to TRBJ2-7; no DNA check was done on the table's D call, TRBD1. TRBV21-1 is a pseudogene. The CDR3 is made up of 20 amino acids.

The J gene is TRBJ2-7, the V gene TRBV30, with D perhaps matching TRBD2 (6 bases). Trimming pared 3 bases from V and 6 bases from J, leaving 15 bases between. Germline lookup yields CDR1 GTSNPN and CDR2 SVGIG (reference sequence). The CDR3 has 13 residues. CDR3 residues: CAWRPRVGGEQYF. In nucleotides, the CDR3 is TGTGCCTGGAGACCCAGAGTGGGGGGCGAGCAGTACTTC.

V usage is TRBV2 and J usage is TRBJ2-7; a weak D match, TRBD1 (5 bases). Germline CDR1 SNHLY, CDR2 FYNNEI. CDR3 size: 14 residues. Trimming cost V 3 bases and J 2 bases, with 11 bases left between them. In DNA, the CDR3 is TGTGCCAGCAGTGACAAGACAGCCACCTACGAGCAGTACTTC. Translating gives CASSDKTATYEQYF.

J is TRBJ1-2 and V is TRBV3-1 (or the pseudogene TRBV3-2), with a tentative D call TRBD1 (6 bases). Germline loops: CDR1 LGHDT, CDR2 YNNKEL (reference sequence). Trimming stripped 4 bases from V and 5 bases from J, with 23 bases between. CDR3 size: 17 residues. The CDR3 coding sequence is TGTGCCAGCAGCCCCTTCGGACAGTACGCCGCGGGTTATGGCTACACCTTC. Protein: CASSPFGQYAAGYGYTF.

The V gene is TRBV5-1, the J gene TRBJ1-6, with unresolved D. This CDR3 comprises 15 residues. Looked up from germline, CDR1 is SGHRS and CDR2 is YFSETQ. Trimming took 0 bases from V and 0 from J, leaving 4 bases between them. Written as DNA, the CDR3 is TGCGCCAGCAGCTTGGAGAGCTCCTATAATTCACCCCTCCACTTT. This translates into CASSLESSYNSPLHF.

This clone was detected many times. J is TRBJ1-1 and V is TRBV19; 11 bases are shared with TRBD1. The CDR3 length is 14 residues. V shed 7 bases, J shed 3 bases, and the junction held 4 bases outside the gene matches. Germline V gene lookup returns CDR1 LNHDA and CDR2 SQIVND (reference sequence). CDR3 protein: CASTRDRGDTEAFF. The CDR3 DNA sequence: TGTGCCAGTACCCGGGACAGGGGGGACACTGAAGCTTTCTTT.